This T cell receptor beta chain derives from a study of regulatory T cells in long-lasting Graves disease. Across the study: Persistent Graves' disease denoted over 5 years of antithyroid drugs plus positive TSH receptor antibodies.

HTBI primers from iRepertoire and Arm-PCR of CDR3 regions yielded the TCR beta libraries. TCRdb re-called the multiplex PCR reads with MiXCR, one entry per CDR3 protein. The sample records 350,000 to 500,000 distinct CDR3 sequences, around 20% being singletons. CDR1 is LGHDT and CDR2 is YNNKEL in the germline V gene (reference sequence). The CDR3 totals 19 residues. Trimming removed 0 bases from V and 0 bases from J, with 18 bases in between. Regarding this clonotype: Its antigen is unidentified.

General study results and limits: It was possible that the small sample size reduced accuracy.

As to time point: persistent/refractory GD, antithyroid drugs over 5 years with positive TRAb. After RNA was extracted from PBMCs, the TCR library was made from it. The origin of this receptor is a female donor with Graves disease. J is TRBJ2-4 and V is TRBV3-1; D is undetermined. This specimen consisted of peripheral blood mononuclear cells (PBMCs), obtained when the disease was refractory, from a patient treated with antithyroid drugs. DNA for the CDR3: TGTGCCAGCAGCCAAGAGGGTAGGATCACCTACCTAGCCAAAAACATTCAGTACTTC. This gives the protein CASSQEGRITYLAKNIQYF.